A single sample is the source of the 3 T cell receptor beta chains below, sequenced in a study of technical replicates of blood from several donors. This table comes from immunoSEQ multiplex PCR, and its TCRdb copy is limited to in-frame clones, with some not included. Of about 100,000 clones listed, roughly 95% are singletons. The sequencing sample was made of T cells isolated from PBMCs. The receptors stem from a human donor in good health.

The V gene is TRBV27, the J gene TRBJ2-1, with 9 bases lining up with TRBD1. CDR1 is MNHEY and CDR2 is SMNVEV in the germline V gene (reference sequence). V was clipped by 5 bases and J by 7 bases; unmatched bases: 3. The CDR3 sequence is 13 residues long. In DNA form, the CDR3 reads TGTGCCAGCAGTGGGACAGGGTTAAATGAGCAGTTCTTC. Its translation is CASSGTGLNEQFF.

CDR3 DNA: TGTGCCAGCAGGGGACACCTGAACACCGGGGAGCTGTTTTTT. Encoded protein: CASRGHLNTGELFF. The chain employs TRBV6-1 and TRBJ2-2, with D perhaps TRBD1 (6 bases). Germline CDR1 and CDR2: MNHNS and SASEGT. CDR3 length: 14 amino acids. Trimming removed 6 bases at V and 1 base at J, with 9 bases between.

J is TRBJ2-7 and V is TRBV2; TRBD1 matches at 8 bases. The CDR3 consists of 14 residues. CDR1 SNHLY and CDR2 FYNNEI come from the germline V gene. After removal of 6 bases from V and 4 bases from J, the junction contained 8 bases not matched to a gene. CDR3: CASRERTGKYEQYF. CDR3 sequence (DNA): TGTGCCAGCAGGGAACGGACAGGGAAGTACGAGCAGTACTTC.